The clone carrying this TCR beta chain is a singleton in its sample. TCRdb keeps only in-frame clones here, not all; method: immunoSEQ multiplex PCR. The sample shows 150,000 to 200,000 clones, about nine tenths of them seen only once. The J segment lost 2 bases and the V segment lost 3 bases, leaving 6 bases of the junction unmatched. The germline V gene has CDR1 LNHDA and CDR2 SQIVND (reference sequence). This CDR3 contains 15 residues. The record originates from a study of blood T cell repertoires in COVID-19. The chain combines TRBV19 with TRBJ2-7, with 8 bases fitting TRBD1. This sequence originates from a man under 40 with COVID-19, enrolled during active disease. Sequencing input: peripheral blood. The chain's CDR3 is CASSMRTGPAYEQYF. The CDR3 DNA follows: TGTGCCAGTAGTATGAGGACAGGGCCAGCCTACGAGCAGTACTTC.